This T cell receptor (beta chain) was documented in a study of blood T cell repertoires in COVID-19 (dated by TCRdb to 2018 to 2020). The study in broad terms: Samples covering the acute and convalescent phases of COVID-19 were provided by collaborators in the United States, Italy and Spain. The prospective study material was composed of cDNA or gDNA derived from T cells, B-cell-depleted T cells, or PBMCs. The dataset comprised deeply sampled blood TCRbeta repertoires from subjects exposed to, actively infected with, or recovered from COVID-19. The repertoires were made available in a free public database intended to serve as a resource for research on the immune response to SARS-CoV-2. The samples were drawn from two sources: the first 160 participants of the ongoing ImmuneRACE study, and over 950 subjects contributed by 6 global collaborators. A de-identified subject ID, COVID-19 status, age in years and sex were almost always included in the sample metadata. Where available, HLA class I and class II types were obtained from metadata supplied by the sample provider rather than from assay-based typing.

Notes on this clone: The antigen this receptor binds is unknown. It has no much larger one-base neighbor in the sample; base qualities were not kept.

The immunoSEQ Assay, a bias-controlled multiplex PCR, was used to amplify TCRbeta CDR3 regions from genomic DNA. In the source study's methods: Nucleated cell counts per sample were estimated from amplification of reference gene primers within the assay. To quantify the absolute abundance of each unique TCRbeta CDR3 rearrangement, sequence reads were collapsed and filtered. For each sample, productive Simpson clonality was calculated as the square root of Simpson's diversity index across productive rearrangements. TCRdb took over this immuneACCESS table, retaining in-frame rearrangements with V and J assigned. Such tables are incomplete; in checked studies, under half of the missing clones stem from an unresolved V gene, and the remainder is unexplained. V, J and clone size reflect that table, while D and trimming were determined from the DNA. This sample lists tens of thousands of clones; less than 85% were detected once. More than 15% of the sample rests with the top ten.

The CDR3 holds 15 amino acids from the cysteine to the phenylalanine. Only the CDR3 portion is preserved as DNA: 45 bases, with reading frame beginning at the first base. V is shortened by 5 bases, J by 12 bases, and the region joining them spans 23 bases. CDR1 and CDR2 were assigned from the germline V gene as SGHDT and YYEEEE. Collaborating institutions collected whole blood in K2EDTA tubes following their own protocols. For TCRbeta analysis, collaborators shipped samples in one of three forms: frozen whole blood, isolated PBMCs, or DNA extracted from either of those sample types. General conclusions and limits of the study: The amount of clinical and demographic metadata varied by source and participant and was provided uncurated.

The V and J genes are TRBV5-6 and TRBJ1-4; the D region possibly corresponds to TRBD1 (5 bases align). The sequence came from a woman aged 45 to 65 with active or convalescent COVID-19. Material for sequencing was peripheral blood. The DNA reads as follows: TGTGCCAGCAGTCCTACAGGCAGGGAGGTGATGGAACTGTTTTTT. It translates as CASSPTGREVMELFF.